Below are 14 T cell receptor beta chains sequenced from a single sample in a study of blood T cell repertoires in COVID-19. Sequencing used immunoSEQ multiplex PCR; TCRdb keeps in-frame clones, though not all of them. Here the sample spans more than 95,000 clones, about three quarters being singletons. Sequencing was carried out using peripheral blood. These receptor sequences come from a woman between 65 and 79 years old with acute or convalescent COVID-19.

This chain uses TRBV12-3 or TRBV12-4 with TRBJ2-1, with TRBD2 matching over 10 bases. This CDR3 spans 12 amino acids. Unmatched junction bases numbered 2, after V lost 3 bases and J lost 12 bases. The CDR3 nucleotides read TGTGCCAGCAGTTTCCGGACTAGCGGGCAGTTCTTC. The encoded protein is CASSFRTSGQFF.

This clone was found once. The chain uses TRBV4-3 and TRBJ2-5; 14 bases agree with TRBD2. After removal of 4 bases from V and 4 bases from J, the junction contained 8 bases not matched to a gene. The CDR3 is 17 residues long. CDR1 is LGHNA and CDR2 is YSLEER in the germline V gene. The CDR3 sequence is CASSRTSGGPRVETQYF. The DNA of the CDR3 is TGCGCCAGCAGCCGGACTAGCGGGGGGCCGCGGGTAGAGACCCAGTACTTC.

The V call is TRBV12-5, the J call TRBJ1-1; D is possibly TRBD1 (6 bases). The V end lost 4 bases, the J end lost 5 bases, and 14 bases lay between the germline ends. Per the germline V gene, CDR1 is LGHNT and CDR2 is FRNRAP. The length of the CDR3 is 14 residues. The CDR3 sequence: CASGSQGLGTEAFF. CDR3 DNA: TGTGCTAGTGGTTCACAGGGCCTCGGGACTGAAGCTTTCTTT.

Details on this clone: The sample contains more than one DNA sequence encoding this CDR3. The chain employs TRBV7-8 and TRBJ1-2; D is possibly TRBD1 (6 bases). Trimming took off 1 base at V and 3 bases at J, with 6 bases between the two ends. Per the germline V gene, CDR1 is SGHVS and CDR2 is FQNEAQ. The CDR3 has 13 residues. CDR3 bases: TGTGCCAGCAGCTTAGACAGGGACTATGGCTACACCTTC. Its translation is CASSLDRDYGYTF.

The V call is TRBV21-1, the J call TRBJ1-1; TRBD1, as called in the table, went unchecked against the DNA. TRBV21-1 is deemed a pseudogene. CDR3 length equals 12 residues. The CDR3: CASIRGNTEAFF. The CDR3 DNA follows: TGTGCCAGCATCAGGGGTAACACTGAAGCTTTCTTT.

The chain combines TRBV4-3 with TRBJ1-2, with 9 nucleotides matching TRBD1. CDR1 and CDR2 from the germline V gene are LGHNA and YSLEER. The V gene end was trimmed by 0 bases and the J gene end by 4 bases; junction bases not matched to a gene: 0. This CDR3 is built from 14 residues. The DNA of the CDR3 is TGCGCCAGCAGCCAAGAACAGGGGGCCTATGGCTACACCTTC. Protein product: CASSQEQGAYGYTF.

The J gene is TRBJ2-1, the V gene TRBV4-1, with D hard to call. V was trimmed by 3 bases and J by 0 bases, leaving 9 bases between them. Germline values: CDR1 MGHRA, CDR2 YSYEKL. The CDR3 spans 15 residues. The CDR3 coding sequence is TGCGCCAGCAGCCAGACGAGGAGCTCCTACAATGAGCAGTTCTTC. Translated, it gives CASSQTRSSYNEQFF.

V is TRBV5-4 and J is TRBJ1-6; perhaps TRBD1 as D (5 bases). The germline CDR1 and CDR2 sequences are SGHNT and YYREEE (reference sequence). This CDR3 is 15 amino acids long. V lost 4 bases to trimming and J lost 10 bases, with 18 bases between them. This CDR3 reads CASSLGGLLPSPLHF. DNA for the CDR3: TGTGCCAGCAGCCTTGGGGGACTCCTTCCCTCACCCCTCCACTTT. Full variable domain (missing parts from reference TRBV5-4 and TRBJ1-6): ETGVTQSPTHLIKTRGQQVTLRCSSQSGHNTVSWYQQALGQGPQFIFQYYREEENGRGNFPPRFSGLQFPNYSSELNVNALELDDSALYLCASSLGGLLPSPLHFGNGTRLTVT.

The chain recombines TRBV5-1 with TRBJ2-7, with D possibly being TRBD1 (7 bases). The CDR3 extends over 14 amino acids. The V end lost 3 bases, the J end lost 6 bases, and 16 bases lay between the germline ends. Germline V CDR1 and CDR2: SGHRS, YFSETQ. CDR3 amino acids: CASSSSGGSREQYF. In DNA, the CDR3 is TGCGCCAGCAGCTCCTCAGGGGGGAGTCGCGAGCAGTACTTC.

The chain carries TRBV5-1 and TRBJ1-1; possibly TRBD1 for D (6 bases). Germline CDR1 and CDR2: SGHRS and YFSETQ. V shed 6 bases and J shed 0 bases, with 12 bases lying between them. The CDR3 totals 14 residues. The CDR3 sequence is CASMTGQLNTEAFF. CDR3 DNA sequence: TGCGCCAGCATGACAGGTCAGCTGAACACTGAAGCTTTCTTT.

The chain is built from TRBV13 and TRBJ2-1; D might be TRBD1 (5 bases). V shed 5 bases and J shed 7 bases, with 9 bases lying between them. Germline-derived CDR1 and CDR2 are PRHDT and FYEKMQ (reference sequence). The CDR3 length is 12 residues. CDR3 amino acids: CASSLPGNEQFF. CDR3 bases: TGTGCCAGCAGCCTCCCAGGGAATGAGCAGTTCTTC.

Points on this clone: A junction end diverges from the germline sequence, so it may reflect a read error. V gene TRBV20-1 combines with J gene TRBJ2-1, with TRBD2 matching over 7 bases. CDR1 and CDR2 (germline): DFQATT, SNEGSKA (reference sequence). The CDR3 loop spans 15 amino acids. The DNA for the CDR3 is TGCAGTGCTAGTATCCGGGGGGAGGGCTACGATGAGCAGTTCTTC. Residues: CSASIRGEGYDEQFF.

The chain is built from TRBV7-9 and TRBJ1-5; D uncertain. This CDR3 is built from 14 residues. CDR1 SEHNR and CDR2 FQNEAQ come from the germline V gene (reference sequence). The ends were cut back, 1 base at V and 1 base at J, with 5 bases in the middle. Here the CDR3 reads CASSLDGSNQPQHF. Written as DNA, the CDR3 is TGTGCCAGCAGCTTAGACGGGAGCAATCAGCCCCAGCATTTT.

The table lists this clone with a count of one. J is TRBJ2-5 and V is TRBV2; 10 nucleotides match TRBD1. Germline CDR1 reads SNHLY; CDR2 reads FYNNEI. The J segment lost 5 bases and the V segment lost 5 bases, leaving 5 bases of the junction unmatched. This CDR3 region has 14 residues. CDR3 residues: CASSRQGAGETQYF. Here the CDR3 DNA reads TGTGCCAGCAGTCGACAGGGGGCGGGCGAGACCCAGTACTTC.